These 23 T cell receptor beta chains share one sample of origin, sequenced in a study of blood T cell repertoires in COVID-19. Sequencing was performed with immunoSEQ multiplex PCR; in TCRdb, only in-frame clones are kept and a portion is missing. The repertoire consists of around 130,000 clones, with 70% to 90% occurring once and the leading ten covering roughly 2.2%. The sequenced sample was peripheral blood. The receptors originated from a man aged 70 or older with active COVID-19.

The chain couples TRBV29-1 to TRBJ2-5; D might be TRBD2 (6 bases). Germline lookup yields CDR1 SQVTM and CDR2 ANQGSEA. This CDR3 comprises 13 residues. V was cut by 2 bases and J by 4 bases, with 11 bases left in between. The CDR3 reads CSVEKDYGETQYF. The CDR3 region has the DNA TGCAGCGTTGAAAAGGACTACGGAGAGACCCAGTACTTC. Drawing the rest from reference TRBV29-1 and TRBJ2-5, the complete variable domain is SAVISQKPSRDICQRGTSLTIQCQVDSQVTMMFWYRQQPGQSLTLIATANQGSEATYESGFVIDKFPISRPNLTFSTLTVSNMSPEDSSIYLCSVEKDYGETQYFGPGTRLLVL.

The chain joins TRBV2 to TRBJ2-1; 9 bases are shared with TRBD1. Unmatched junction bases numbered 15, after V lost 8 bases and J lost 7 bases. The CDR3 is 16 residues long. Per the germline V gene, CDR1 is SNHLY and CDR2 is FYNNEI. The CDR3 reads CASGPQQGAYGNEQFF. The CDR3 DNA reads TGTGCCAGCGGGCCCCAACAGGGGGCTTATGGAAATGAGCAGTTCTTC.

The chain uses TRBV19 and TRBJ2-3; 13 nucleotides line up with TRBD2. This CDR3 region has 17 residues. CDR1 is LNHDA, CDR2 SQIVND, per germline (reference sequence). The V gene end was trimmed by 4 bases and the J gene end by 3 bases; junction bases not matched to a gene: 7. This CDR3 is CASSTLAGGPGTDTQYF. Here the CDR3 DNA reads TGTGCCAGTAGTACACTAGCGGGAGGGCCAGGGACAGATACGCAGTATTTT.

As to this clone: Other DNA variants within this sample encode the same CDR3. CDR3 DNA: TGTGCCAGCAGCAAGGACAGGGTGGGCAATCAGCCCCAGCATTTT. Translated: CASSKDRVGNQPQHF. The J gene is TRBJ1-5, the V gene TRBV28, with 8 positions matching TRBD1. The V and J ends lost 6 bases and 2 bases, in that order; junction bases with no gene match: 6. The CDR3 has 15 amino acids. CDR1 is MDHEN, CDR2 SYDVKM, per germline.

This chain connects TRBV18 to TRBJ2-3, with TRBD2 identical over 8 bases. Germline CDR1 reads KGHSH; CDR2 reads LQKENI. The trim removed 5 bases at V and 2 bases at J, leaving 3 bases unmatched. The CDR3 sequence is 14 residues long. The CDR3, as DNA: TGTGCCAGCTCAGTGGGACTAGACACAGATACGCAGTATTTT. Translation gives CASSVGLDTDTQYF. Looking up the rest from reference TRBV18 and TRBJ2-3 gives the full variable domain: NAGVMQNPRHLVRRRGQEARLRCSPMKGHSHVYWYRQLPEEGLKFMVYLQKENIIDESGMPKERFSAEFPKEGPSILRIQQVVRGDSAAYFCASSVGLDTDTQYFGPGTRLTVL.

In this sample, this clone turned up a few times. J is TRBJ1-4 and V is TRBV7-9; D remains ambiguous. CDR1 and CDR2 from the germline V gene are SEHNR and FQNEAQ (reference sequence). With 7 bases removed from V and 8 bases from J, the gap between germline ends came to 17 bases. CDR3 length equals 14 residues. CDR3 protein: CASKIIGSGEKLFF. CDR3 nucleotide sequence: TGTGCCAGCAAAATAATCGGATCGGGGGAAAAACTGTTTTTT. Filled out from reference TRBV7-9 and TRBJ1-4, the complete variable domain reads DTGVSQNPRHKITKRGQNVTFRCDPISEHNRLYWYRQTLGQGPEFLTYFQNEAQLEKSRLLSDRFSAERPKGSFSTLEIQRTEQGDSAMYLCASKIIGSGEKLFFGSGTQLSVL.

For the CDR3, the DNA is TGTGCCAGCAGCTTCCGCGGGAGCTCCTACAATGAGCAGTTCTTC. The encoded protein is CASSFRGSSYNEQFF. V is TRBV5-5 and J is TRBJ2-1; TRBD2 matches 7 bases. CDR1 and CDR2 (germline): SGHKS, YYEKEE (reference sequence). V was pared by 2 bases and J by 0 bases, with 2 bases of the junction left unmatched. The CDR3 runs 15 residues.

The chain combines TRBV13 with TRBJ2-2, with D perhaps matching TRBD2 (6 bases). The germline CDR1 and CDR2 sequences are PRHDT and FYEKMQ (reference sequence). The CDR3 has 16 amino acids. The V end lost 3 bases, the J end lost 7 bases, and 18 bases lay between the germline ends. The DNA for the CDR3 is TGTGCCAGCAGCTTGGACTATGCCTCGGGGATCGGGGAGCTGTTTTTT. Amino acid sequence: CASSLDYASGIGELFF. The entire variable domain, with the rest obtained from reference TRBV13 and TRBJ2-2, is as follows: AAGVIQSPRHLIKEKRETATLKCYPIPRHDTVYWYQQGPGQDPQFLISFYEKMQSDKGSIPDRFSAQQFSDYHSELNMSSLELGDSALYFCASSLDYASGIGELFFGEGSRLTVL.

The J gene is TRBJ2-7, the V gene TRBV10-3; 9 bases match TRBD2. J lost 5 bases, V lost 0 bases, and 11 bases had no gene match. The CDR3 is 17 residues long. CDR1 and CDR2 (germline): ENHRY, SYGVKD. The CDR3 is CAISESIIHSGSNEQYF. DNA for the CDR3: TGTGCCATCAGTGAGTCGATCATCCATAGCGGGAGTAACGAGCAGTACTTC.

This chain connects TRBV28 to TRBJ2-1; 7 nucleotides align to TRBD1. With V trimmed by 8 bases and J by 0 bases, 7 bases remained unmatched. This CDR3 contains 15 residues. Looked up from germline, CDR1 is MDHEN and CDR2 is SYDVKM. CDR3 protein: CASRTGRSSYNEQFF. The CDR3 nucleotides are TGTGCCAGCCGGACAGGACGGAGCTCCTACAATGAGCAGTTCTTC.

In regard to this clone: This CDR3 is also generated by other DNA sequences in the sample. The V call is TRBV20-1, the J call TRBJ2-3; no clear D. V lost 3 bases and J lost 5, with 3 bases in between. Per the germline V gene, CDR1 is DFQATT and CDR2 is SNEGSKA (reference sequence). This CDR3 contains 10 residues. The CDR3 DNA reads TGCAGTGCTAGGAGAGATACGCAGTATTTT. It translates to CSARRDTQYF.

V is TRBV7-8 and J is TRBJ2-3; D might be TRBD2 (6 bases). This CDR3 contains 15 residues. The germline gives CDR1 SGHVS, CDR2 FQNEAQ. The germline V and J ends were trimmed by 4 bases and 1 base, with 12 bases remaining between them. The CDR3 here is CASSWLAGRTDTQYF. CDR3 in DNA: TGTGCCAGCAGCTGGCTTGCGGGGCGCACAGATACGCAGTATTTT. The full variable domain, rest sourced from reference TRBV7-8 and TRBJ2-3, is GAGVSQSPRYKVAKRGQDVALRCDPISGHVSLFWYQQALGQGPEFLTYFQNEAQLDKSGLPSDRFFAERPEGSVSTLKIQRTQQEDSAVYLCASSWLAGRTDTQYFGPGTRLTVL.

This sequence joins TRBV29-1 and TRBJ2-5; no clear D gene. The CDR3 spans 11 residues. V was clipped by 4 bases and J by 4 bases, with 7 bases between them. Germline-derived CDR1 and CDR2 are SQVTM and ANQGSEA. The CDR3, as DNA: TGCAGCGTTGTATTGTCAGAGACCCAGTACTTC. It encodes CSVVLSETQYF. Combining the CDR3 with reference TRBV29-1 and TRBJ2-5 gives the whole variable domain SAVISQKPSRDICQRGTSLTIQCQVDSQVTMMFWYRQQPGQSLTLIATANQGSEATYESGFVIDKFPISRPNLTFSTLTVSNMSPEDSSIYLCSVVLSETQYFGPGTRLLVL.

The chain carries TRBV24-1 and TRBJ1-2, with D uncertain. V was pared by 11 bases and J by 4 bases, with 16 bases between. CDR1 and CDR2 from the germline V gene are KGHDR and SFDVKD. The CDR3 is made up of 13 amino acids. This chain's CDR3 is CAIRRGETYGYTF. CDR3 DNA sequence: TGTGCCATACGACGGGGAGAGACCTATGGCTACACCTTC.

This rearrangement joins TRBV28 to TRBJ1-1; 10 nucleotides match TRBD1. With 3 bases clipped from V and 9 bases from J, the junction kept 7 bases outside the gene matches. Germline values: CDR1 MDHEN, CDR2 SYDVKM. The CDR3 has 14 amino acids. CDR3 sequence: CASSLLTGGPKAFF. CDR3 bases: TGTGCCAGCAGTTTGTTGACAGGGGGCCCTAAAGCTTTCTTT.

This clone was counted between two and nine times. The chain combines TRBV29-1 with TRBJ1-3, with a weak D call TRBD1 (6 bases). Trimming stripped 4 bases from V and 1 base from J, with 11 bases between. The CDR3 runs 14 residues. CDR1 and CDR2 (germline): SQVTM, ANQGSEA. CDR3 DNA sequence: TGCAGCGTTGGCACAGGGCTTTCTGGAAACACCATATATTTT. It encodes CSVGTGLSGNTIYF.

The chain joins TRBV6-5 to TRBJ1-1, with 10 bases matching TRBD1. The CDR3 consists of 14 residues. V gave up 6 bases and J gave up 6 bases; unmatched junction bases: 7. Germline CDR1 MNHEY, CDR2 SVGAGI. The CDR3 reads CASRRTGGIAEAFF. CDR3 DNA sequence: TGTGCCAGCAGGAGGACAGGGGGTATAGCTGAAGCTTTCTTT.

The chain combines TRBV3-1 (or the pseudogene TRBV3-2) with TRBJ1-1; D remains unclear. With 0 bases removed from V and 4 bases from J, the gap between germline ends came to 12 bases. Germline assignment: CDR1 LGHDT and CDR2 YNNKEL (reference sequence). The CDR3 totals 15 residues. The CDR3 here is CASSQDTGEATEAFF. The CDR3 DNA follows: TGTGCCAGCAGCCAAGATACCGGGGAGGCCACTGAAGCTTTCTTT.

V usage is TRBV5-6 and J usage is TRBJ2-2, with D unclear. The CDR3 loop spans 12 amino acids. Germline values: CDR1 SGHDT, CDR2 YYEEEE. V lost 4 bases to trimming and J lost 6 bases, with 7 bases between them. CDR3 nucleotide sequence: TGTGCCAGCAGCCCTAATGCCGGGGAGCTGTTTTTT. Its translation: CASSPNAGELFF.

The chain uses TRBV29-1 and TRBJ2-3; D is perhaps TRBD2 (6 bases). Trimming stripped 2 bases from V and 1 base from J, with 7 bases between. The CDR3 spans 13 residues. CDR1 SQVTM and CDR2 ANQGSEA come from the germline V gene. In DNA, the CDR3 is TGCAGCGTTGAAACGGGGGGCACAGATACGCAGTATTTT. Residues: CSVETGGTDTQYF.

As DNA, the CDR3 is TGTGCCAGCAGCTTAGTAGGGGGCCCAAACACTGAAGCTTTCTTT. This translates into CASSLVGGPNTEAFF. The V call is TRBV7-2, the J call TRBJ1-1; 7 bases line up with TRBD1. The germline V gene encodes CDR1 SGHTA and CDR2 FQGNSA. With 1 base clipped from V and 2 bases from J, the junction kept 4 bases outside the gene matches. This CDR3 contains 15 residues.

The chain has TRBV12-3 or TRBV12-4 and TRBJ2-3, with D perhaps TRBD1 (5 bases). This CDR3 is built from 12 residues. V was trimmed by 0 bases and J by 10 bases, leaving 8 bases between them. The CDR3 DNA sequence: TGTGCCAGCAGTTTAGCGGTCAGGGCGCAGTATTTT. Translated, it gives CASSLAVRAQYF.

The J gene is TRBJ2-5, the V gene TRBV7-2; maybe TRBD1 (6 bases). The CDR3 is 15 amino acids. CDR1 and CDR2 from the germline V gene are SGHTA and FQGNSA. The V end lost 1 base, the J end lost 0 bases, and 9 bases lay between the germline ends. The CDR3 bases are TGTGCCAGCAGCTTAGGGGGGCGGAACCAAGAGACCCAGTACTTC. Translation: CASSLGGRNQETQYF. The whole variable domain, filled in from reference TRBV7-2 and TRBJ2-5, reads GAGVSQSPSNKVTEKGKDVELRCDPISGHTALYWYRQSLGQGLEFLIYFQGNSAPDKSGLPSDRFSAERTGGSVSTLTIQRTQQEDSAVYLCASSLGGRNQETQYFGPGTRLLVL.